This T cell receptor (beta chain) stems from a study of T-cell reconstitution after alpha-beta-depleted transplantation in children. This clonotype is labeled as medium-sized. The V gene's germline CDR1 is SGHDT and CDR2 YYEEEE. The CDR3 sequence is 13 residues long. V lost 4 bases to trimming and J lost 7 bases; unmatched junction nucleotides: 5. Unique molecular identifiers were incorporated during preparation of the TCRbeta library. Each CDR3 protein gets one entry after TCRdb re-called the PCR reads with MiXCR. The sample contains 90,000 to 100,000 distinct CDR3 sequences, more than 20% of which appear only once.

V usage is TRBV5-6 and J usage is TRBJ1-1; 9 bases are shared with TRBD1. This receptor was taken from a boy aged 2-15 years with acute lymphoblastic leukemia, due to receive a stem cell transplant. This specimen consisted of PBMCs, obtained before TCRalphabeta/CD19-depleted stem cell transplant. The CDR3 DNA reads TGTGCCAGCAGCGGTGACAGGGGGATTGAAGCTTTCTTT. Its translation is CASSGDRGIEAFF.